The sequence of this TCR beta chain was determined in a study of human T cells and chemical hapten exposure. Time point described: patch test 1, 2 weeks after DPC sensitization. As to treatment: therapeutic diphenylcyclopropenone sensitization with weekly scalp DPC. Unfractionated whole blood served as the source for total RNA extraction. V was pared by 6 bases and J by 4 bases, with 9 bases of the junction left unmatched. The CDR3 covers 16 residues. Germline V gene lookup returns CDR1 SGHDN and CDR2 FVKESK. Individual cDNA molecules had unique molecular identifiers attached to them by the library. TCRdb analysed the RACE reads with MiXCR anew, one entry per CDR3 protein. Of 380,000 or so distinct CDR3 sequences in the sample, around 5% were seen once.

The input for sequencing was whole blood, taken in connection with sensitization to the hapten diphenylcyclopropenone (DPC). This sequence originates from a woman aged 45-65 years with alopecia areata. Some clones in this sample may be carry-over from other donors' samples. This chain joins TRBV14 and TRBJ1-6; 7 nucleotides match TRBD1. CDR3 sequence: CASSPDRNSYNSPLHF. DNA of the CDR3: TGTGCCAGCAGTCCGGACAGGAACAGTTATAATTCACCCCTCCACTTT.